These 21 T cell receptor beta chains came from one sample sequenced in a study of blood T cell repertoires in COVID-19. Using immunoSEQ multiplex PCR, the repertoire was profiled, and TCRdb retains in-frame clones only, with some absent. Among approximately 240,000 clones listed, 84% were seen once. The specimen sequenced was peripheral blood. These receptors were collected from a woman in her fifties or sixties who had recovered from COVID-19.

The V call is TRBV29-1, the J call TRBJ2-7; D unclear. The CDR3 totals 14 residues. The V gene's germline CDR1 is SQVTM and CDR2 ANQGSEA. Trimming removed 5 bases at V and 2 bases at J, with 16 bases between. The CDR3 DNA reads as TGCAGCGTTAGTCTAGTCCAAATACCCTACGAGCAGTACTTC. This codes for CSVSLVQIPYEQYF.

CDR3 amino acids: CASSLGTFSGANVLTF. Written as DNA, the CDR3 is TGCGCCAGCAGCCTCGGGACATTCTCTGGGGCCAACGTCCTGACTTTC. The genes are TRBV5-1 and TRBJ2-6, with D perhaps matching TRBD1 (6 bases). V shed 4 bases and J shed 0 bases, with 11 bases lying between them. The CDR3 consists of 16 residues. Germline V gene sequence: CDR1 SGHRS, CDR2 YFSETQ.

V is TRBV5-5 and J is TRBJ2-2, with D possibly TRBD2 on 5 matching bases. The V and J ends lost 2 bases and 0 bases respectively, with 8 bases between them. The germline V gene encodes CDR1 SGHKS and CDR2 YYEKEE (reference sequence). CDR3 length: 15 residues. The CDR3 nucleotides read TGTGCCAGCAGCTTCGGGGTTACGAACACCGGGGAGCTGTTTTTT. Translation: CASSFGVTNTGELFF.

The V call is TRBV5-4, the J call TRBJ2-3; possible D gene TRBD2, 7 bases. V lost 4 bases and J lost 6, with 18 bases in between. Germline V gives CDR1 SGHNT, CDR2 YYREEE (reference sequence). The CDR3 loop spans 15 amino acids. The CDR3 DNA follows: TGTGCCAGCAGCCCGGCGGGGGCTACGAGGGATACGCAGTATTTT. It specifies CASSPAGATRDTQYF.

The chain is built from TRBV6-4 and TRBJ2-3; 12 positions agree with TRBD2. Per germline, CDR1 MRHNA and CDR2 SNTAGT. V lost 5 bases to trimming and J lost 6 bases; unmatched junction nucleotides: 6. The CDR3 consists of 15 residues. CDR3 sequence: CASSPGLAGRDTQYF. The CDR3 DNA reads TGTGCCAGCAGTCCCGGACTAGCGGGGAGGGATACGCAGTATTTT.

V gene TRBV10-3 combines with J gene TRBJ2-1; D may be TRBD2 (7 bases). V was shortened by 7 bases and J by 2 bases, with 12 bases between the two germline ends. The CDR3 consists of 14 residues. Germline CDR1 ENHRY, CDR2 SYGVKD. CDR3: CAIIRGAAYNEQFF. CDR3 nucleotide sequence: TGTGCCATCATCCGGGGGGCGGCCTACAATGAGCAGTTCTTC.

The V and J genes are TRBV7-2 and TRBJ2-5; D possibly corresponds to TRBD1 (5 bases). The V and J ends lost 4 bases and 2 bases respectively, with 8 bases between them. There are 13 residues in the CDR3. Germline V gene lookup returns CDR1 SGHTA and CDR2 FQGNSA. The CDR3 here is CASSSSGQETQYF. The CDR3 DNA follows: TGTGCCAGCAGCTCCTCAGGGCAAGAGACCCAGTACTTC. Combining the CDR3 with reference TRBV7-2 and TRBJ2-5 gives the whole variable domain GAGVSQSPSNKVTEKGKDVELRCDPISGHTALYWYRQSLGQGLEFLIYFQGNSAPDKSGLPSDRFSAERTGGSVSTLTIQRTQQEDSAVYLCASSSSGQETQYFGPGTRLLVL.

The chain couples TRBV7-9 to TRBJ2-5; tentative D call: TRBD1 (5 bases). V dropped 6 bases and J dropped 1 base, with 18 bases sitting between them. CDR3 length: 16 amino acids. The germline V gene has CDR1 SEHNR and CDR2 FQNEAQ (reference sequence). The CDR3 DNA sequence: TGTGCCAGCAGTCTCCCCGGAGCAGGGATCCAAGAGACCCAGTACTTC. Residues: CASSLPGAGIQETQYF.

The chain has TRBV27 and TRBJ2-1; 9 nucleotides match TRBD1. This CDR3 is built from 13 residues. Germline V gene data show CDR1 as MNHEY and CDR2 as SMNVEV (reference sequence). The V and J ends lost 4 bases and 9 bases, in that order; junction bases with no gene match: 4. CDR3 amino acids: CASSWTGAGEQFF. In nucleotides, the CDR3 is TGTGCCAGCAGTTGGACAGGGGCGGGTGAGCAGTTCTTC.

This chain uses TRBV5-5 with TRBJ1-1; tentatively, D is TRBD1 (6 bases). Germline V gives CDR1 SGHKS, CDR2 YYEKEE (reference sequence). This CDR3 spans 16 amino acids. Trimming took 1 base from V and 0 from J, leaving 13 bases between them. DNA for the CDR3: TGTGCCAGCAGCTTGCGGCAGGGGATAATGAACACTGAAGCTTTCTTT. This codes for CASSLRQGIMNTEAFF. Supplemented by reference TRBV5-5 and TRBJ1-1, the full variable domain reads DAGVTQSPTHLIKTRGQQVTLRCSPISGHKSVSWYQQVLGQGPQFIFQYYEKEERGRGNFPDRFSARQFPNYSSELNVNALLLGDSALYLCASSLRQGIMNTEAFFGQGTRLTVV.

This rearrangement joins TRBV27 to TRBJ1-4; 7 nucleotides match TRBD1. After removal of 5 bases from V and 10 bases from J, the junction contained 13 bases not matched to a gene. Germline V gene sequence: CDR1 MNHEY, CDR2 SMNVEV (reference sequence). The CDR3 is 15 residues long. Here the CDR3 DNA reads TGTGCCAGCAGTCGAACAGGGGCCGAGCTCGGAAAACTGTTTTTT. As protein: CASSRTGAELGKLFF.

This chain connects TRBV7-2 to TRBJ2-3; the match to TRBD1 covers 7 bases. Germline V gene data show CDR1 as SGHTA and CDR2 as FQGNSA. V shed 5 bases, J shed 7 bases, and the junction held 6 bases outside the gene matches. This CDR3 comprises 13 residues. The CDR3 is CASSLGQAYTQYF. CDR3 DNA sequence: TGTGCCAGCAGCCTAGGACAGGCTTATACGCAGTATTTT.

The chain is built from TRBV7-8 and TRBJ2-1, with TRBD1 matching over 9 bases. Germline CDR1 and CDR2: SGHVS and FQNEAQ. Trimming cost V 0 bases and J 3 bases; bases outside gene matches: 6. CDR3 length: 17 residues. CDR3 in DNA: TGTGCCAGCAGCTTAGCATCGGACAGGGGCTACTACAATGAGCAGTTCTTC. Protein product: CASSLASDRGYYNEQFF.

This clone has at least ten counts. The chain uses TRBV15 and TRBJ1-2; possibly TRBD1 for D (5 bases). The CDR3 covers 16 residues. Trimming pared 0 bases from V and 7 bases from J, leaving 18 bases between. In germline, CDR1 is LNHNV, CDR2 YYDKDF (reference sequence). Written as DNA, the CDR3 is TGTGCCACCAGCAGAGATTGGGTGGAGCAGGGCATTGGCTACACCTTC. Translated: CATSRDWVEQGIGYTF.

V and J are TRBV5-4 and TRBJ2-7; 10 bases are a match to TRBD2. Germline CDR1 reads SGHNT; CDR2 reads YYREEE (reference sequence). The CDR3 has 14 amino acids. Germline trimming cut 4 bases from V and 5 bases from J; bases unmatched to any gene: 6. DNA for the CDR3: TGTGCCAGCAGCGAGACTAGCGGGTTCGACGAGCAGTACTTC. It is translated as CASSETSGFDEQYF.

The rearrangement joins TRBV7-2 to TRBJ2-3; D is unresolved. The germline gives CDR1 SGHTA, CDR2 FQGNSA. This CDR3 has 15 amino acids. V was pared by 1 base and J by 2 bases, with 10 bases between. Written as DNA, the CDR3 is TGTGCCAGCAGCTTAGGACAACCTAACACAGATACGCAGTATTTT. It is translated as CASSLGQPNTDTQYF. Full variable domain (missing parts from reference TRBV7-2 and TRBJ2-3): GAGVSQSPSNKVTEKGKDVELRCDPISGHTALYWYRQSLGQGLEFLIYFQGNSAPDKSGLPSDRFSAERTGGSVSTLTIQRTQQEDSAVYLCASSLGQPNTDTQYFGPGTRLTVL.

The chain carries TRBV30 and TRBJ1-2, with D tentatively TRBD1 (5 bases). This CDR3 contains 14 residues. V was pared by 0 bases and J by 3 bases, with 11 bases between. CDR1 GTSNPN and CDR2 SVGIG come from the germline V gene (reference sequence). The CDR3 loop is CAWSVQARHYGYTF. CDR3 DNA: TGTGCCTGGAGTGTACAGGCCAGACACTATGGCTACACCTTC.

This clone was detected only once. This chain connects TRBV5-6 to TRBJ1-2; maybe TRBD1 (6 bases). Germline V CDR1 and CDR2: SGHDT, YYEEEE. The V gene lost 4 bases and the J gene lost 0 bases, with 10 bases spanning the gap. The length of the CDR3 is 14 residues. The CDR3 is CASSQGQSNYGYTF. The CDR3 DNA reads TGTGCCAGCAGCCAAGGACAGTCTAACTATGGCTACACCTTC.

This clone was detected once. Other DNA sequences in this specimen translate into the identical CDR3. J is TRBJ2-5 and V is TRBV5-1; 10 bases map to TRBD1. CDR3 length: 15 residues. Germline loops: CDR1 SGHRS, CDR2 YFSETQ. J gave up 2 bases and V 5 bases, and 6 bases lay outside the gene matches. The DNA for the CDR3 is TGCGCCAGCAGTCTCCAGGGACAGGGGCAAGAGACCCAGTACTTC. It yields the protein CASSLQGQGQETQYF.

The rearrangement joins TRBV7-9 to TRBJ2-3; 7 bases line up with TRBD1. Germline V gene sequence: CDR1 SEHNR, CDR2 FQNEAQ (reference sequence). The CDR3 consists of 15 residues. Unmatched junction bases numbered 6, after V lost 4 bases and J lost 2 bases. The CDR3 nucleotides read TGTGCCAGCAGCTCACAAGGGGGCCTCACAGATACGCAGTATTTT. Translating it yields CASSSQGGLTDTQYF.

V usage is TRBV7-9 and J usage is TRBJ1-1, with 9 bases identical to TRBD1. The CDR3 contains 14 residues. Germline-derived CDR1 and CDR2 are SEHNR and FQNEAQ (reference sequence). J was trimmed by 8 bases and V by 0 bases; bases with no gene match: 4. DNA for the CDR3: TGTGCCAGCAGCTTAGCACAGGGGGCCAACGAAGCTTTCTTT. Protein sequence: CASSLAQGANEAFF.